The entry below gives a single T cell receptor beta chain sequence along with its context. Its antigen remains unidentified. 13 Jbeta primers and 60 Vbeta primers were used for the PCR. Here immunoSEQ multiplex PCR was the method, and the copy in TCRdb shows in-frame clones only, minus some. Of 250,000 to 350,000 clones in the sample, 80% to 90% were seen once. This entry belongs to a study of cytomegalovirus exposure and HLA in healthy donors. Overall study findings and caveats: Analysis was carried out at a later point, and it linked a missense DCLRE1C variant to TCR beta V- and J-gene trimming.

Sequencing used PBMCs. The sequence came from a man aged 40-49 years in good health and CMV-seropositive.

The CDR3 region has the DNA TGTGCCAGCAGTCCCTGGGCAGGGGGGACCTACGAGCAGTACTTC. Its translation: CASSPWAGGTYEQYF. This chain connects TRBV28 to TRBJ2-5; possible D gene TRBD1, 7 bases. The J call may be wrong; the DNA end is better matched by TRBJ2-7. Germline CDR1 is MDHEN and CDR2 is SYDVKM. The length of the CDR3 is 15 residues.